Listed below are T cell receptor beta chains from one sample, sequenced in a study of blood T cells in healthy people across ages. TCRdb called the 5' RACE reads again in MiXCR, with one record for every CDR3 protein. The table shows some 860,000 distinct CDR3 sequences, with approximately 60% occurring only once. The material sequenced was blood. Every receptor here comes from a man aged 40-49 years in good health. The CDR3 runs from the conserved cysteine through the conserved F or W. Each record gives: D gene, J gene, V gene, clone size, CDR3 protein, CDR3 DNA. A D gene is named only where the DNA matches it firmly. Size is stated for part of the rows, as once, few or many counts, or as a class when the clone is expanded.

d_gene: TRBD2; j_gene: TRBJ2-7; v_gene: TRBV29-1; abundance: few; CDR3aa: CSVRLAGAYEQYF; CDR3nt: TGCAGCGTTCGACTAGCGGGAGCCTACGAGCAGTACTTC
d_gene: TRBD2; j_gene: TRBJ2-4; v_gene: TRBV28; abundance: NA; CDR3aa: CASSGTSGRFDIQYF; CDR3nt: TGTGCCAGCAGTGGGACTAGCGGGAGGTTCGACATTCAGTACTTC
d_gene: NA; j_gene: TRBJ2-6; v_gene: TRBV6-4; abundance: many; CDR3aa: CASSPEGSGANVLTF; CDR3nt: TGTGCCAGCAGTCCCGAGGGGTCTGGGGCCAACGTCCTGACTTTC
d_gene: NA; j_gene: TRBJ2-5; v_gene: TRBV7-8; abundance: few; CDR3aa: CASLRDQQETQYF; CDR3nt: TGTGCCAGCCTCCGGGACCAACAAGAGACCCAGTACTTC
d_gene: NA; j_gene: TRBJ2-7; v_gene: TRBV12-3/TRBV12-4; abundance: NA; CDR3aa: CASRLQGDEQYF; CDR3nt: TGTGCCAGCAGACTACAGGGTGACGAGCAGTACTTC
d_gene: NA; j_gene: TRBJ2-5; v_gene: TRBV7-9; abundance: NA; CDR3aa: CASSFPSLLGETQYF; CDR3nt: TGTGCCAGCAGCTTTCCGAGTCTCTTGGGGGAGACCCAGTACTTC
d_gene: TRBD1; j_gene: TRBJ1-5; v_gene: TRBV20-1; abundance: NA; CDR3aa: CGAKNRGSGQPQHF; CDR3nt: TGCGGTGCTAAGAACAGGGGATCTGGTCAGCCCCAGCATTTT
d_gene: NA; j_gene: TRBJ2-7; v_gene: TRBV5-1; abundance: NA; CDR3aa: CASSLRMDPLSREQYF; CDR3nt: TGCGCCAGCAGCTTACGAATGGACCCCCTTAGCAGGGAGCAGTACTTC
d_gene: NA; j_gene: TRBJ2-5; v_gene: TRBV7-2; abundance: NA; CDR3aa: CASSPLRGGETQYF; CDR3nt: TGTGCCAGCAGCCCCTTAAGGGGGGGGGAGACCCAGTACTTC
d_gene: NA; j_gene: TRBJ2-7; v_gene: TRBV7-2; abundance: few; CDR3aa: CASSPRERPRSSYEQYF; CDR3nt: TGTGCCAGCAGCCCCAGGGAGCGGCCCCGGAGCTCCTACGAGCAGTACTTC
d_gene: NA; j_gene: TRBJ1-2; v_gene: TRBV28; abundance: NA; CDR3aa: CASTEVVRTLNYGYTF; CDR3nt: TGTGCCAGCACCGAGGTGGTCCGGACCCTTAACTATGGCTACACCTTC
d_gene: NA; j_gene: TRBJ2-7; v_gene: TRBV28; abundance: few; CDR3aa: CASSLLRNSYEQYF; CDR3nt: TGTGCCAGCAGTTTACTAAGAAATTCCTACGAGCAGTACTTC
d_gene: TRBD1; j_gene: TRBJ2-5; v_gene: TRBV12-3/TRBV12-4; abundance: NA; CDR3aa: CASTYAGTAGSQETQYF; CDR3nt: TGTGCCAGCACCTACGCCGGGACAGCCGGAAGTCAAGAGACCCAGTACTTC
d_gene: TRBD2; j_gene: TRBJ2-5; v_gene: TRBV6-5; abundance: NA; CDR3aa: CASSYSPSGQETQYF; CDR3nt: TGTGCCAGCAGTTACTCGCCTAGCGGCCAAGAGACCCAGTACTTC
d_gene: NA; j_gene: TRBJ1-1; v_gene: TRBV11-2; abundance: NA; CDR3aa: CAVINQLGRNGLPGWRGNTEAFF; CDR3nt: TGTGCCGTGATTAATCAATTGGGTAGGAACGGATTACCCGGGTGGCGTGGTAACACTGAAGCTTTCTTT
d_gene: NA; j_gene: TRBJ2-7; v_gene: TRBV20-1; abundance: NA; CDR3aa: CSAGRDLPYEQYF; CDR3nt: TGCAGTGCTGGCCGGGACTTACCCTACGAGCAGTACTTC
d_gene: TRBD1; j_gene: TRBJ2-6; v_gene: TRBV11-2; abundance: few; CDR3aa: CASSSAGGAGGANVLTF; CDR3nt: TGTGCCAGCAGCTCCGCAGGGGGCGCTGGTGGGGCCAACGTCCTGACTTTC
d_gene: NA; j_gene: TRBJ2-1; v_gene: TRBV28; abundance: NA; CDR3aa: CASSLGTLQGSYNEQFF; CDR3nt: TGTGCCAGCAGTTTAGGCACATTACAGGGTTCCTACAATGAGCAGTTCTTC
d_gene: TRBD2; j_gene: TRBJ2-3; v_gene: TRBV12-3/TRBV12-4; abundance: NA; CDR3aa: CASRVAGADTQYF; CDR3nt: TGTGCCAGCAGGGTAGCGGGTGCAGATACGCAGTATTTT
d_gene: TRBD1; j_gene: TRBJ2-1; v_gene: TRBV6-6; abundance: NA; CDR3aa: CAGRGQEQFF; CDR3nt: TGTGCCGGCAGGGGGCAGGAGCAGTTCTTC
d_gene: NA; j_gene: TRBJ2-7; v_gene: TRBV3-1; abundance: NA; CDR3aa: CASSQQPGSYEQYF; CDR3nt: TGTGCCAGCAGCCAACAGCCGGGGTCCTACGAGCAGTACTTC
d_gene: NA; j_gene: TRBJ1-4; v_gene: TRBV25-1; abundance: NA; CDR3aa: CASSHHEKLFF; CDR3nt: TGTGCCAGCAGTCATCATGAAAAACTGTTTTTT
d_gene: TRBD2; j_gene: TRBJ2-1; v_gene: TRBV20-1; abundance: NA; CDR3aa: CSAPPPLAGLSNEQFF; CDR3nt: TGCAGTGCCCCGCCCCCCTTAGCGGGACTATCAAATGAGCAGTTCTTC
d_gene: NA; j_gene: TRBJ2-7; v_gene: TRBV5-1; abundance: NA; CDR3aa: CASSLDSGARSYEQYF; CDR3nt: TGCGCCAGCAGCTTGGATTCGGGGGCGAGAAGCTACGAGCAGTACTTC
d_gene: NA; j_gene: TRBJ2-7; v_gene: TRBV7-3; abundance: NA; CDR3aa: CASSLKDIYEQYF; CDR3nt: TGTGCCAGCAGCTTAAAGGACATATACGAGCAGTACTTC
d_gene: TRBD1; j_gene: TRBJ2-1; v_gene: TRBV6-5; abundance: NA; CDR3aa: CASSYSWTGGDEQFF; CDR3nt: TGTGCCAGCAGTTACTCCTGGACAGGGGGGGATGAGCAGTTCTTC
d_gene: TRBD1; j_gene: TRBJ2-4; v_gene: TRBV6-2/TRBV6-3; abundance: NA; CDR3aa: CASSYPIRTGINIQYF; CDR3nt: TGTGCCAGCAGTTACCCCATCAGGACAGGCATCAACATTCAGTACTTC